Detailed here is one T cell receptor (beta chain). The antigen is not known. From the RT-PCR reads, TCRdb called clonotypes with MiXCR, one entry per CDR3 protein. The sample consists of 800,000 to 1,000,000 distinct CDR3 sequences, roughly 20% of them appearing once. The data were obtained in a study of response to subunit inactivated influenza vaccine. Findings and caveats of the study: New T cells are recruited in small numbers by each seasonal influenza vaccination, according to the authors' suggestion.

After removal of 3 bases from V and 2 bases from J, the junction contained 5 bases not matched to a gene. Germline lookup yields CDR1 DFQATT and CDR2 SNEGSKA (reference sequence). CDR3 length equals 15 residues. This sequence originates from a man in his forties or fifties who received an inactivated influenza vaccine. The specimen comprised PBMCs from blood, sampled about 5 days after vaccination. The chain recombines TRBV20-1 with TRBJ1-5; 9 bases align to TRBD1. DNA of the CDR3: TGCAGTGCTAGGGCGGGACAGGGTGGCAATCAGCCCCAGCATTTT. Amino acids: CSARAGQGGNQPQHF.